One and the same sample provided the 25 T cell receptor beta chains below, sequenced in a study of T-cell reconstitution after alpha-beta-depleted transplantation in children. The authors prepared the TCRbeta library with unique molecular identifiers. TCRdb itself ran the PCR reads through MiXCR, one entry per CDR3 protein. The repertoire holds about 1,000,000 distinct CDR3 sequences, with 25% to 35% as singletons. Specimen: PBMCs, mostly from graft donor cells, collected 360 days after TCRalphabeta/CD19-depleted stem cell transplant. The receptors were sampled from a boy under two years old who had a stem cell transplant for SCID, so the T cells may come from the graft donor.

This clonotype came up a few times. V usage is TRBV5-1 and J usage is TRBJ2-7; D is tentatively TRBD1 or TRBD2 (7 bases each). Germline V CDR1 and CDR2: SGHRS, YFSETQ. The CDR3 is 14 amino acids. The V gene lost 4 bases and the J gene lost 2 bases, with 13 bases spanning the gap. The CDR3 DNA is TGCGCCAGCAGCCGGGGGGACAGAGCCTACGAGCAGTACTTC. It translates to CASSRGDRAYEQYF. Together with reference TRBV5-1 and TRBJ2-7, the CDR3 gives the full variable domain: KAGVTQTPRYLIKTRGQQVTLSCSPISGHRSVSWYQQTPGQGLQFLFEYFSETQRNKGNFPGRFSGRQFSNSRSEMNVSTLELGDSALYLCASSRGDRAYEQYFGPGTRLTVT.

The CDR3 DNA follows: TGCAGTGCTAGAGATCAGAGGGGGCTGGGAGAGCAGTACTTC. It codes for CSARDQRGLGEQYF. This rearrangement joins TRBV20-1 to TRBJ2-7, with 7 bases identical to TRBD1. V lost 0 bases, J lost 7 bases, and 9 bases stayed unmatched. Germline-derived CDR1 and CDR2 are DFQATT and SNEGSKA (reference sequence). The CDR3 extends over 14 amino acids.

This chain links TRBV5-1 with TRBJ2-3; 8 bases agree with TRBD2. J lost 4 bases, V lost 2 bases, and 6 bases had no gene match. CDR1 is SGHRS and CDR2 is YFSETQ in the germline V gene. The CDR3 is made up of 15 amino acids. The CDR3 region is CASSFIAGSSDTQYF. The CDR3 DNA follows: TGCGCCAGCAGCTTTATAGCGGGGTCTTCAGATACGCAGTATTTT.

The V call is TRBV16, the J call TRBJ1-2; a weak D match, TRBD1 (5 bases). Germline CDR1 KGHSY, CDR2 FQNENV. V was clipped by 0 bases and J by 8 bases, with 10 bases between them. This CDR3 comprises 13 residues. The CDR3 is CASSQSGPFGYTF. The DNA of the CDR3 is TGTGCCAGCAGCCAATCGGGGCCCTTCGGCTACACCTTC.

The chain combines TRBV7-2 with TRBJ2-1; 14 bases line up with TRBD2. J lost 9 bases, V lost 3 bases, and 7 bases had no gene match. This CDR3 has 16 residues. Germline V gives CDR1 SGHTA, CDR2 FQGNSA. The CDR3 DNA is TGTGCCAGCAGCTTCGGACTAGCGGGGGGATTTGGTGAGCAGTTCTTC. Encoded protein: CASSFGLAGGFGEQFF.

This clonotype was detected a few times. The chain links TRBV29-1 to TRBJ2-5; TRBD1 might be the D (6 bases). Germline CDR1 SQVTM, CDR2 ANQGSEA. The CDR3 has 11 amino acids. V was clipped by 7 bases and J by 5 bases, with 11 bases between them. CDR3 residues: CSGTGMETQYF. The CDR3 bases are TGCAGCGGCACAGGGATGGAGACCCAGTACTTC.

This clonotype was counted only a few times. The rearrangement uses TRBV28 and TRBJ2-2; D may be TRBD1 (5 bases). Looked up from germline, CDR1 is MDHEN and CDR2 is SYDVKM. The germline V and J ends were trimmed by 3 bases and 4 bases, with 15 bases remaining between them. The CDR3 contains 16 residues. In DNA form, the CDR3 reads TGTGCCAGCAGTTTTCGAGACAGAGACTTCACCGGGGAGCTGTTTTTT. Protein: CASSFRDRDFTGELFF.

This clonotype was seen a few times. V usage is TRBV12-3 or TRBV12-4 and J usage is TRBJ2-7, with 10 bases aligning to TRBD2. The trim removed 8 bases at V and 7 bases at J, leaving 11 bases unmatched. CDR3 length equals 14 residues. The CDR3 DNA is TGTGCCAGCGCCCCTAGCGGGGGACCTAGGGAGCAGTACTTC. Translated: CASAPSGGPREQYF.

J is TRBJ2-2 and V is TRBV9, with 9 nucleotides matching TRBD1. Germline CDR1 reads SGDLS; CDR2 reads YYNGEE. This CDR3 region has 17 residues. J was trimmed by 1 base and V by 4 bases; bases with no gene match: 8. CDR3 DNA: TGTGCCAGCAGCCCAGGGACAGGGAGTTTGAACACCGGGGAGCTGTTTTTT. This encodes CASSPGTGSLNTGELFF.

This clonotype was detected a few times. The V and J genes are TRBV4-2 and TRBJ1-5, with D tentatively TRBD1 (6 bases). The V and J ends lost 4 bases and 0 bases respectively, with 13 bases between them. CDR1 is LGHNA, CDR2 YNFKEQ, per germline. CDR3 length equals 16 residues. CDR3 DNA sequence: TGTGCCAGCAGCCTCGAAGGGGGGTATAGCAATCAGCCCCAGCATTTT. The encoded protein is CASSLEGGYSNQPQHF.

This clonotype was observed a few times. The V call is TRBV27, the J call TRBJ2-7, with D hard to call. Germline CDR1 and CDR2: MNHEY and SMNVEV (reference sequence). The V gene lost 0 bases and the J gene lost 3 bases, with 9 bases spanning the gap. This CDR3 has 14 residues. The CDR3 DNA reads TGTGCCAGCAGTTTATCCCTCCTGGGCTACGAGCAGTACTTC. It yields the protein CASSLSLLGYEQYF.

The chain is built from TRBV6-5 and TRBJ2-3; D unclear. V was shortened by 6 bases and J by 7 bases, with 8 bases between the two germline ends. The CDR3 sequence is 11 residues long. The germline CDR1 and CDR2 sequences are MNHEY and SVGAGI. CDR3 DNA sequence: TGTGCCAGCAGCGATACAAATACGCAGTATTTT. It translates to CASSDTNTQYF.

There are a few counts of this clonotype. V and J are TRBV9 and TRBJ1-5; D is possibly TRBD1 (5 bases). The V gene lost 3 bases and the J gene lost 7 bases, with 20 bases spanning the gap. In germline, CDR1 is SGDLS, CDR2 YYNGEE. The CDR3 consists of 16 residues. The CDR3 DNA is TGTGCCAGCAGCGGTTTTCGGGACGGTCTAGGGCAGCCCCAGCATTTT. Translating gives CASSGFRDGLGQPQHF.

V gene TRBV6-5 combines with J gene TRBJ2-7; possibly TRBD1 or TRBD2 for D (5 bases each). Germline assignment: CDR1 MNHEY and CDR2 SVGAGI. V dropped 3 bases and J dropped 9 bases, with 18 bases sitting between them. The CDR3 contains 14 residues. CDR3 sequence (DNA): TGTGCCAGCAGTTATCTCAAGGGGAGTTTATCGCAGTACTTC. This sequence encodes CASSYLKGSLSQYF.

This clonotype has just a few counts. J is TRBJ2-4 and V is TRBV4-3, with 10 bases aligning to TRBD2. Germline lookup yields CDR1 LGHNA and CDR2 YSLEER. V lost 3 bases, J lost 6 bases, and 2 bases stayed unmatched. The CDR3 covers 14 residues. The chain's CDR3 is CASSQGLATNIQYF. The CDR3 coding sequence is TGCGCCAGCAGCCAGGGACTAGCGACAAACATTCAGTACTTC.

This clonotype was seen more than once but under ten times. The chain couples TRBV5-1 to TRBJ2-1; 10 bases fit TRBD1. The CDR3 totals 15 residues. V dropped 0 bases and J dropped 7; count of bases not matched to a gene: 4. Germline V CDR1 and CDR2: SGHRS, YFSETQ. CDR3 amino acids: CASSLGRTGGNEQFF. CDR3 nucleotide sequence: TGCGCCAGCAGCTTGGGTCGGACAGGGGGGAATGAGCAGTTCTTC.

This clonotype was counted between two and nine times. V usage is TRBV5-1 and J usage is TRBJ2-2, with D perhaps matching TRBD1 (5 bases). CDR3 size: 13 residues. V lost 3 bases to trimming and J lost 8 bases, with 11 bases between them. CDR1 SGHRS and CDR2 YFSETQ come from the germline V gene. As DNA, the CDR3 is TGCGCCAGCAGCTCCGCAGGGCTAGGGGAGCTGTTTTTT. It translates to CASSSAGLGELFF.

This clonotype was counted between two and nine times. V usage is TRBV27 and J usage is TRBJ1-2; D is possibly TRBD1 (5 bases). This CDR3 is built from 13 residues. V lost 4 bases, J lost 5 bases, and 11 bases lay in between. Per germline, CDR1 MNHEY and CDR2 SMNVEV (reference sequence). CDR3 nucleotides: TGTGCCAGCAGTTCCGTCGGGGGGTATGGCTACACCTTC. Its translation: CASSSVGGYGYTF.

This sequence joins TRBV27 and TRBJ1-2; the D gene is possibly TRBD1 (6 bases). The CDR3 has 15 residues. Per the germline V gene, CDR1 is MNHEY and CDR2 is SMNVEV (reference sequence). The germline V and J ends were trimmed by 8 bases and 8 bases, with 24 bases remaining between them. The CDR3 loop reads CASRYLSGAGGGYTF. The CDR3 bases are TGTGCCAGCCGTTATTTAAGCGGGGCTGGGGGCGGCTACACCTTC.

V and J are TRBV5-1 and TRBJ2-1; D not certain. The CDR3 has 12 amino acids. Germline CDR1 is SGHRS and CDR2 is YFSETQ. V lost 0 bases and J lost 8, with 6 bases in between. Written as DNA, the CDR3 is TGCGCCAGCAGCTTGGGAGCTTATGAGCAGTTCTTC. Residues: CASSLGAYEQFF.

The table lists this clonotype with a few counts. The rearrangement uses TRBV7-2 and TRBJ2-3; D remains ambiguous. Germline CDR1 SGHTA, CDR2 FQGNSA. The CDR3 extends over 14 amino acids. V was trimmed by 7 bases and J by 6 bases, leaving 17 bases between them. The CDR3 is CASTGSYYIDTQYF. The CDR3 DNA sequence: TGTGCCAGCACGGGCAGCTATTATATTGATACGCAGTATTTT.

This clonotype was detected a few times. The chain uses TRBV12-3 or TRBV12-4 and TRBJ1-1, with 7 nucleotides matching TRBD1. The CDR3 extends over 15 amino acids. After removal of 4 bases from V and 3 bases from J, the junction contained 8 bases not matched to a gene. This CDR3 is CASSSRGAIDTEAFF. The CDR3 DNA reads as TGTGCCAGCAGTTCCAGGGGGGCCATCGACACTGAAGCTTTCTTT.

About this clonotype: The junction and the germline gene differ at one end; a read error may be behind it. The chain combines TRBV4-1 with TRBJ2-7; D call uncertain. The CDR3 runs to 14 residues. Germline CDR1 is MGHRA and CDR2 is YSYEKL. In DNA form, the CDR3 reads TGCGCCAGCAGCGAAGACTTGACAATCTACGAGCAGTACTTC. The encoded protein is CASSEDLTIYEQYF.

This clonotype occurred a few times. The chain couples TRBV4-2 to TRBJ2-7, with D tentatively TRBD1 or TRBD2 (6 bases each). The CDR3 contains 13 residues. Germline V CDR1 and CDR2: LGHNA, YNFKEQ. V dropped 7 bases and J dropped 6 bases, with 16 bases sitting between them. The chain's CDR3 is CASKGTGAGEQYF. The CDR3 region has the DNA TGTGCCAGCAAGGGTACGGGGGCCGGCGAGCAGTACTTC.

The chain joins TRBV20-1 to TRBJ2-3, with 14 bases matching TRBD2. Per germline, CDR1 DFQATT and CDR2 SNEGSKA (reference sequence). The CDR3 has 18 residues. V shed 0 bases and J 7 bases; nucleotides not matched to a gene: 12. DNA for the CDR3: TGCAGTGCTAGAGATCTACGACTAGCGGGGGGGCCTGTCCATACGCAGTATTTT. Translated, it gives CSARDLRLAGGPVHTQYF.